Listed below are T cell receptor beta chains from one sample, sequenced in a study of control samples from healthy donors and cancer patients. TCRdb's table, derived via immunoSEQ multiplex PCR, lists solely in-frame clones and lacks some. The data show roughly 120,000 clones, nearly 90% seen once. Sequenced sample: blood. The receptors derive from a man aged 45 to 65 in good health. Each CDR3 is given with its conserved first and last residue. D genes are given only for firm matches. Clone size is shown for a subset of rows, as once, few, many or a class of expanded clone.

clone size	J gene	D gene	V gene	CDR3 protein	CDR3 DNA
.	TRBJ2-1	TRBD2	TRBV27	CASTSGGVYNEQFF	TGTGCCAGCACTAGCGGGGGGGTATACAATGAGCAGTTCTTC
.	TRBJ1-1	.	TRBV7-2	CASSLEEPWTNTEAFF	TGTGCCAGCAGCTTAGAAGAGCCTTGGACGAACACTGAAGCTTTCTTT
.	TRBJ2-7	.	TRBV29-1	CSARDRLSYEQYF	TGCAGCGCGCGGGACCGACTTTCCTACGAGCAGTACTTC
.	TRBJ2-1	TRBD2	TRBV28	CASIGVGTSSFNEQFF	TGTGCCAGCATCGGGGTCGGGACTAGCTCATTCAATGAGCAGTTCTTC
.	TRBJ2-7	TRBD1	TRBV25-1	CASSAGTGAYEQYF	TGTGCCAGCAGTGCCGGGACAGGAGCCTACGAGCAGTACTTC
.	TRBJ2-5	.	TRBV20-1	CSASGDLSDQETQYF	TGCAGTGCTAGTGGGGATCTCAGCGATCAAGAGACCCAGTACTTC
.	TRBJ1-6	TRBD1	TRBV5-1	CASSTEGQGLYNSPLHF	TGCGCCAGCAGCACGGAGGGACAGGGGCTCTATAATTCACCCCTCCACTTT
.	TRBJ2-5	TRBD2	TRBV28	CASKIGGGQETQYF	TGTGCCAGCAAGATAGGCGGGGGACAAGAGACCCAGTACTTC
.	TRBJ2-3	.	TRBV5-1	CASSLVIATDTQYF	TGCGCCAGCAGCTTGGTAATAGCGACAGATACGCAGTATTTT
.	TRBJ1-3	TRBD1	TRBV5-4	CASSKGTGGYSGNTIYF	TGTGCCAGCAGCAAAGGGACAGGGGGCTACTCTGGAAACACCATATATTTT
.	TRBJ1-4	TRBD1	TRBV30	CAWSGGQGNEKLFF	TGTGCCTGGAGTGGGGGACAGGGGAATGAAAAACTGTTTTTT
.	TRBJ2-3	.	TRBV7-9	CASSLGGRTDTQYF	TGTGCCAGCAGCTTAGGGGGCCGTACAGATACGCAGTATTTT
.	TRBJ1-5	.	TRBV6-4	CASSVEENQPQHF	TGTGCCAGCAGTGTGGAGGAGAATCAGCCCCAGCATTTT
few	TRBJ2-2	.	TRBV6-4	CASSDSPGDTGELFF	TGTGCCAGCAGTGACTCACCAGGGGACACCGGGGAGCTGTTTTTT
.	TRBJ1-2	.	TRBV29-1	CSVEDRRQTNYGYTF	TGCAGCGTTGAAGATAGGAGACAGACTAACTATGGCTACACCTTC
.	TRBJ1-4	.	TRBV11-2	CASSPTRTNEKLFF	TGTGCCAGCAGCCCTACAAGGACTAATGAAAAACTGTTTTTT
.	TRBJ1-2	TRBD1	TRBV10-1	CASSEGRGRPWGYTF	TGCGCCAGCAGTGAAGGCAGGGGGCGTCCCTGGGGCTACACCTTC
few	TRBJ1-1	TRBD1	TRBV5-1	CASSLGTVGLLTEAFF	TGCGCCAGCAGCTTAGGGACAGTTGGCTTGCTAACTGAAGCTTTCTTT
.	TRBJ1-1	TRBD1	TRBV5-6	CASSGDRVNTEAFF	TGTGCCAGCAGCGGGGACAGGGTCAACACTGAAGCTTTCTTT
few	TRBJ2-3	.	TRBV2	CASSENPGSTDTQYF	TGTGCCAGCAGTGAAAACCCCGGGAGCACAGATACGCAGTATTTT
.	TRBJ1-4	.	TRBV29-1	CSALKVADEKLFF	TGCAGCGCTCTCAAGGTCGCGGATGAAAAACTGTTTTTT
once	TRBJ2-1	.	TRBV2	CASSETGLNSYNEQFF	TGTGCCAGCAGTGAAACGGGGCTGAACTCCTACAATGAGCAGTTCTTC
.	TRBJ1-4	.	TRBV3-1/TRBV3-2	CASSQAQAATNEKLFF	TGTGCCAGCAGCCAAGCACAGGCTGCAACTAATGAAAAACTGTTTTTT
.	TRBJ2-5	.	TRBV7-2	CASSGDQGYQETQYF	TGTGCCAGCAGCGGGGACCAGGGGTACCAAGAGACCCAGTACTTC